Presented here are 8 T cell receptor beta chains from one specimen sequenced in a study of cytomegalovirus exposure and HLA in healthy donors. The study ran its PCR with 60 Vbeta and 13 Jbeta primers. Here immunoSEQ multiplex PCR was the method, and the copy in TCRdb shows in-frame clones only, minus some. The table has about 110,000 clones, approximately 79% seen once. The source material was PBMCs. These receptor sequences come from a young man in good health and CMV-seropositive.

This clone was seen ten or more times. This chain connects TRBV19 to TRBJ2-5, with 10 bases fitting TRBD2. V shed 5 bases and J 5 bases; nucleotides not matched to a gene: 14. CDR1 is LNHDA and CDR2 is SQIVND in the germline V gene (reference sequence). The length of the CDR3 is 17 residues. The CDR3, as DNA: TGTGCCAGTAGTCCCCCGGGTAGCGGGGGGCTAGGGGAGACCCAGTACTTC. Protein sequence: CASSPPGSGGLGETQYF.

V gene TRBV2 combines with J gene TRBJ1-5; D ambiguous. The CDR3 totals 15 residues. Germline V gives CDR1 SNHLY, CDR2 FYNNEI. The germline V and J ends were trimmed by 2 bases and 0 bases, with 8 bases remaining between them. The CDR3 spells CASSERSYSNQPQHF. The CDR3 nucleotides are TGTGCCAGCAGTGAACGGTCATATAGCAATCAGCCCCAGCATTTT.

This clone was observed a handful of times. The chain recombines TRBV5-1 with TRBJ2-7; no definite D call. This CDR3 has 14 residues. Germline V lookup: CDR1 SGHRS, CDR2 YFSETQ. Trimming stripped 1 base from V and 2 bases from J, with 10 bases between. The CDR3 reads CASSLTRHAYEQYF. The CDR3 nucleotides read TGCGCCAGCAGCTTGACCAGACACGCCTACGAGCAGTACTTC. Complete variable domain (other parts from reference TRBV5-1 and TRBJ2-7): KAGVTQTPRYLIKTRGQQVTLSCSPISGHRSVSWYQQTPGQGLQFLFEYFSETQRNKGNFPGRFSGRQFSNSRSEMNVSTLELGDSALYLCASSLTRHAYEQYFGPGTRLTVT.

The CDR3 region is CASMRGGGGYTEAFF. CDR3 in DNA: TGTGCCAGCATGAGAGGGGGAGGGGGATACACTGAAGCTTTCTTT. The chain recombines TRBV2 with TRBJ1-1; a possible D gene is TRBD1 (6 bases). Between the trimmed V and J ends, which lost 7 bases and 3 bases, there was a span of 18 bases. The germline V gene has CDR1 SNHLY and CDR2 FYNNEI. The CDR3 loop spans 15 amino acids.

The chain couples TRBV5-1 to TRBJ2-1; TRBD2 matches 12 bases. Trimming cost V 0 bases and J 4 bases; bases outside gene matches: 2. CDR1 and CDR2 from the germline V gene are SGHRS and YFSETQ. The CDR3 totals 16 residues. The CDR3 DNA follows: TGCGCCAGCAGCTTGGAGGGACTAGCGGGTTACAATGAGCAGTTCTTC. Amino acid sequence: CASSLEGLAGYNEQFF. Full variable domain (remainder filled in from reference TRBV5-1 and TRBJ2-1): KAGVTQTPRYLIKTRGQQVTLSCSPISGHRSVSWYQQTPGQGLQFLFEYFSETQRNKGNFPGRFSGRQFSNSRSEMNVSTLELGDSALYLCASSLEGLAGYNEQFFGPGTRLTVL.

This clone has more than one count but fewer than ten. The V call is TRBV7-9, the J call TRBJ1-4; weak D call: TRBD1 (5 bases). This CDR3 spans 12 amino acids. The V and J ends lost 6 bases and 8 bases respectively, with 10 bases between them. Germline V lookup: CDR1 SEHNR, CDR2 FQNEAQ (reference sequence). This chain's CDR3 is CASRGLDEKLFF. Written as DNA, the CDR3 is TGTGCCAGCAGGGGGCTCGACGAAAAACTGTTTTTT.

The rearrangement uses TRBV29-1 and TRBJ1-2, with 12 bases identical to TRBD1. The junction had 9 bases not matched to a gene; V was cut back by 2 bases and J by 5 bases. The germline CDR1 and CDR2 sequences are SQVTM and ANQGSEA. The CDR3 contains 16 residues. DNA of the CDR3: TGCAGCGTTGAACCGAGGGGGACAGGGGGCGCTTATGGCTACACCTTC. As protein: CSVEPRGTGGAYGYTF.

The chain combines TRBV7-2 with TRBJ2-2, with 8 bases that match TRBD1. CDR3 length: 17 amino acids. Germline V gene sequence: CDR1 SGHTA, CDR2 FQGNSA. V trimming: 5 bases; J trimming: 4 bases; junction bases outside the gene matches: 12. The CDR3 sequence: CASSPHNTGGGTGELFF. The CDR3 DNA sequence: TGTGCCAGCAGCCCACACAATACAGGGGGAGGCACCGGGGAGCTGTTTTTT.